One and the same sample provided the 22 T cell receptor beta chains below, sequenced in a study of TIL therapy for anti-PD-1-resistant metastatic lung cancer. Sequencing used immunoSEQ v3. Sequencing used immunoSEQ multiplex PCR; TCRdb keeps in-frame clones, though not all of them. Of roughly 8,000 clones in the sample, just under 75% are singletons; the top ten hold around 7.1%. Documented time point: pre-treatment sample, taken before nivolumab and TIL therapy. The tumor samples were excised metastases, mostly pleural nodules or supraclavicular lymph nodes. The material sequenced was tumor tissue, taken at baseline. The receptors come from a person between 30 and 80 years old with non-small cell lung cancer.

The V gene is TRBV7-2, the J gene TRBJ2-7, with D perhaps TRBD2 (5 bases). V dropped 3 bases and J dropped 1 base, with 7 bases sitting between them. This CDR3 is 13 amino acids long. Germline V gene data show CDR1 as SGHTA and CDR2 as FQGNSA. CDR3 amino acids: CASSFSESYEQYF. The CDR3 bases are TGTGCCAGCAGCTTTAGCGAATCCTACGAGCAGTACTTC.

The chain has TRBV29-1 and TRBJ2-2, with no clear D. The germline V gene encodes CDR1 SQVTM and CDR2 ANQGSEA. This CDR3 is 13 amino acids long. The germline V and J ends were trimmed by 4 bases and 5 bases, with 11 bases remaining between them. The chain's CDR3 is CSVATSGTGELFF. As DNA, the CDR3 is TGCAGCGTTGCCACCTCTGGGACCGGGGAGCTGTTTTTT.

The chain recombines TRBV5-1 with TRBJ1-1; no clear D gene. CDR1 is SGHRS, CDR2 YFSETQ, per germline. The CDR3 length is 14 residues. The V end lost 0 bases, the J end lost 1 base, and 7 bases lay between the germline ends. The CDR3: CASSLARRNTEAFF. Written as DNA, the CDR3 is TGCGCCAGCAGCTTGGCCAGGAGGAACACTGAAGCTTTCTTT.

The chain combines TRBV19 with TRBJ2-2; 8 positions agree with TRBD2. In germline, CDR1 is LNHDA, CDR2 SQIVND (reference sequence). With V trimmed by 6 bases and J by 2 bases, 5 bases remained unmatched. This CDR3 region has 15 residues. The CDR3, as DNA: TGTGCCAGTAGCCTTAGCGGGATTAACACCGGGGAGCTGTTTTTT. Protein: CASSLSGINTGELFF.

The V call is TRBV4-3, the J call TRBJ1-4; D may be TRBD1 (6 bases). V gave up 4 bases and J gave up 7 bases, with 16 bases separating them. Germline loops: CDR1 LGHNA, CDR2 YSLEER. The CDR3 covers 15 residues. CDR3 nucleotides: TGCGCCAGCAGCCGTTCAGGGGAGTTAGGTGAAAAACTGTTTTTT. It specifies CASSRSGELGEKLFF.

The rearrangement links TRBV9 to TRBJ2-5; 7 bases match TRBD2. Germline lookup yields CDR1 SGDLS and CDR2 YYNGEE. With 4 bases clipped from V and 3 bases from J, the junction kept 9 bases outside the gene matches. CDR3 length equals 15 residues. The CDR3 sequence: CASSKRAGSKETQYF. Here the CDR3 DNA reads TGTGCCAGCAGCAAACGAGCGGGGTCGAAAGAGACCCAGTACTTC.

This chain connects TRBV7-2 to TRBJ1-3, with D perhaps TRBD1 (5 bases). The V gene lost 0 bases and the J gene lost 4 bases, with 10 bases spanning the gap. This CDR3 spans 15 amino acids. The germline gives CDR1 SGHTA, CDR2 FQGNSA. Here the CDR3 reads CASSLAGREGNTIYF. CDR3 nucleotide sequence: TGTGCCAGCAGCTTAGCGGGCAGGGAGGGAAACACCATATATTTT.

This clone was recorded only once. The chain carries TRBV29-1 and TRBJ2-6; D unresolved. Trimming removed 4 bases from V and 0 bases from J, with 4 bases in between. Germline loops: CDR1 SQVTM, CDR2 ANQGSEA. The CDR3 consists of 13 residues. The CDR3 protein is CSVATSGANVLTF. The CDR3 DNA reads TGCAGCGTTGCGACCTCTGGGGCCAACGTCCTGACTTTC.

The CDR3 nucleotides read TGTGCCAGCAGCTTTAGCGGGACAGGACAAGAGACCCAGTACTTC. It yields the protein CASSFSGTGQETQYF. The rearrangement links TRBV7-7 to TRBJ2-5, with D possibly being TRBD1 or TRBD2 (8 bases each). The CDR3 covers 15 residues. Trimming pared 3 bases from V and 2 bases from J, leaving 13 bases between. The germline CDR1 and CDR2 sequences are SSHAT and FNYEAQ (reference sequence).

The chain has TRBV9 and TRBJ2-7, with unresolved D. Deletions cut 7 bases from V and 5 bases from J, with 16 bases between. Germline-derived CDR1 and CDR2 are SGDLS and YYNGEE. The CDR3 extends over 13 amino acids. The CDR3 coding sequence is TGTGCCAGCGCACGGTTAGGTTCCAACGAGCAGTACTTC. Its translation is CASARLGSNEQYF.

CDR3 sequence reads: CASSAGTGGYGYTF. CDR3 bases: TGTGCCAGCAGCGCCGGGACAGGGGGCTATGGCTACACCTTC. This chain links TRBV6-1 with TRBJ1-2; 11 bases are a match to TRBD1. V lost 6 bases to trimming and J lost 4 bases; unmatched junction nucleotides: 4. The CDR3 spans 14 residues. The germline gives CDR1 MNHNS, CDR2 SASEGT.

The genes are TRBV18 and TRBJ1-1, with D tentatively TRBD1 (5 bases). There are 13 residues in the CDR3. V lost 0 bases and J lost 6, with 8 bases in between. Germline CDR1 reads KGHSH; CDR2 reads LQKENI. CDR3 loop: CASSPPDKPEAFF. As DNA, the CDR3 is TGTGCCAGCTCACCACCGGACAAACCTGAAGCTTTCTTT. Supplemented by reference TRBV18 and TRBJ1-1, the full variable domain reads NAGVMQNPRHLVRRRGQEARLRCSPMKGHSHVYWYRQLPEEGLKFMVYLQKENIIDESGMPKERFSAEFPKEGPSILRIQQVVRGDSAAYFCASSPPDKPEAFFGQGTRLTVV.

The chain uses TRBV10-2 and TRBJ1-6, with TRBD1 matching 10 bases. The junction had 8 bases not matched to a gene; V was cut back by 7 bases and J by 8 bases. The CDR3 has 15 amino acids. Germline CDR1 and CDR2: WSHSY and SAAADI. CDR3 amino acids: CASISGTGEYSPLHF. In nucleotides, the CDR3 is TGCGCCAGCATCTCAGGGACAGGGGAATATTCACCCCTCCACTTT.

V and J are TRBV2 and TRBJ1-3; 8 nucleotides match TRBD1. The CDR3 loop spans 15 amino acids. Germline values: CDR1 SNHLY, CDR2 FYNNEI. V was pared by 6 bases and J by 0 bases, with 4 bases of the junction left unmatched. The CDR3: CASRGTGRSGNTIYF. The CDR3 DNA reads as TGTGCCAGCAGGGGGACAGGCCGCTCTGGAAACACCATATATTTT. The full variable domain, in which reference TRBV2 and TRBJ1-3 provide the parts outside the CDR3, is EPEVTQTPSHQVTQMGQEVILRCVPISNHLYFYWYRQILGQKVEFLVSFYNNEISEKSEIFDDQFSVERPDGSNFTLKIRSTKLEDSAMYFCASRGTGRSGNTIYFGEGSWLTVV.

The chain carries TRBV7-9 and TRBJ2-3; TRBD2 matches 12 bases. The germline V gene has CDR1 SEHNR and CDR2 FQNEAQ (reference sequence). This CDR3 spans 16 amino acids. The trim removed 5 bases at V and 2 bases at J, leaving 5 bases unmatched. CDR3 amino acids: CASSPGLAGITDTQYF. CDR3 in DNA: TGTGCCAGCAGCCCCGGACTAGCGGGGATCACAGATACGCAGTATTTT.

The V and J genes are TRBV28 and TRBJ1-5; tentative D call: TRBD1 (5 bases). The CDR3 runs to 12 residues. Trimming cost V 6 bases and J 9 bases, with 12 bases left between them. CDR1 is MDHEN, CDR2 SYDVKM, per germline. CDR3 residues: CASRSGRRPQHF. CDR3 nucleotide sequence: TGTGCCAGCAGGTCGGGACGGAGGCCCCAGCATTTT.

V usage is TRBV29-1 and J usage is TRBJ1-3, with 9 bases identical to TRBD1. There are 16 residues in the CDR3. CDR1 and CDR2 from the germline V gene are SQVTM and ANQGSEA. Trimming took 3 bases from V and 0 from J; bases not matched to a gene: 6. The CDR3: CSVESTGGGSGNTIYF. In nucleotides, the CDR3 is TGCAGCGTTGAGTCGACAGGGGGAGGCTCTGGAAACACCATATATTTT.

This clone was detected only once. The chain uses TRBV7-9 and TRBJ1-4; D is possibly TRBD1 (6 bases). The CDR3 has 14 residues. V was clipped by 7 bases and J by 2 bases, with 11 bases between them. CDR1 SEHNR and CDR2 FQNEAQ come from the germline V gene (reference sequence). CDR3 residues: CASKLGATNEKLFF. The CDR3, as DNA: TGTGCCAGCAAATTGGGGGCGACTAATGAAAAACTGTTTTTT.

Here the CDR3 DNA reads TGTGCCAGCAGGGGGCTGGATCAGCCCCAGCATTTT. Translating gives CASRGLDQPQHF. The chain combines TRBV7-9 with TRBJ1-5; D perhaps matches TRBD1 (5 bases). CDR3 length: 12 amino acids. The germline V gene has CDR1 SEHNR and CDR2 FQNEAQ (reference sequence). V lost 6 bases, J lost 5 bases, and 8 bases lay in between.

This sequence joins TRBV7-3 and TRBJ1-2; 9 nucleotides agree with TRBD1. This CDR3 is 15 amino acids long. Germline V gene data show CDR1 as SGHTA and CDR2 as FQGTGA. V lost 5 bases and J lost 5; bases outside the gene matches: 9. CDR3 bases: TGTGCCAGCAGCGCGACACAGGGGGCGCGTTATGGCTACACCTTC. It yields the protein CASSATQGARYGYTF. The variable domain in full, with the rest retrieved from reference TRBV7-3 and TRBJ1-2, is GAGVSQTPSNKVTEKGKYVELRCDPISGHTALYWYRQSLGQGPEFLIYFQGTGAADDSGLPNDRFFAVRPEGSVSTLKIQRTERGDSAVYLCASSATQGARYGYTFGSGTRLTVV.

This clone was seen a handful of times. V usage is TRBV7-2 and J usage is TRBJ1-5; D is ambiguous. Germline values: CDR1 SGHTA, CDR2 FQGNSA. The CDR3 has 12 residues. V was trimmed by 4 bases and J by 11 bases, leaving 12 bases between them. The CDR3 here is CASSSPHGSQHF. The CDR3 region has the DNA TGTGCCAGCAGCTCCCCGCATGGGTCCCAGCATTTT.

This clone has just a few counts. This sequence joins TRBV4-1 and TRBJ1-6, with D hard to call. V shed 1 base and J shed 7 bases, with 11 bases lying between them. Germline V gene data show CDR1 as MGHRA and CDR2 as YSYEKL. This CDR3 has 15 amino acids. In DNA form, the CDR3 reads TGCGCCAGCAGCCAAGCCCTTCCTGACAATTCACCCCTCCACTTT. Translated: CASSQALPDNSPLHF.